This passage covers 12 T cell receptor beta chains from one sample sequenced in a study of cytotoxic CD8 clonotypes in ibrutinib-treated CLL. Assay used: immunoSEQ multiplex PCR; TCRdb lists only in-frame clones, some missing. The profile shows more than 150,000 clones, around 72% of them singletons. Sample: PBMCs, taken after 24 months of ibrutinib treatment. All receptors come from a human donor with chronic lymphocytic leukemia.

The V and J genes are TRBV7-2 and TRBJ2-7; D is possibly TRBD2 (6 bases). The germline V gene has CDR1 SGHTA and CDR2 FQGNSA. The CDR3 consists of 18 residues. V was clipped by 4 bases and J by 3 bases, with 25 bases between them. CDR3 in DNA: TGTGCCAGCAGCTCAATCCGGATCCGGGACTCAGGGTACTACGAGCAGTACTTC. Its translation is CASSSIRIRDSGYYEQYF.

The V and J genes are TRBV19 and TRBJ2-3, with D perhaps matching TRBD1 (6 bases). Germline V gene lookup returns CDR1 LNHDA and CDR2 SQIVND (reference sequence). Deletions cut 0 bases from V and 2 bases from J, with 9 bases between. The length of the CDR3 is 15 residues. CDR3 residues: CASSIDWGLTDTQYF. As DNA, the CDR3 is TGTGCCAGTAGTATAGATTGGGGGCTCACAGATACGCAGTATTTT.

The CDR3 bases are TGTGCCAGCAGCCTAGGGACTAGCGGTACCTACAATGAGCAGTTCTTC. Amino acid sequence: CASSLGTSGTYNEQFF. J is TRBJ2-1 and V is TRBV7-7; 11 bases agree with TRBD2. Germline assignment: CDR1 SSHAT and CDR2 FNYEAQ (reference sequence). The CDR3 consists of 16 residues. V was clipped by 5 bases and J by 2 bases; unmatched bases: 5. Filled out from reference TRBV7-7 and TRBJ2-1, the complete variable domain reads GAGVSQSPRYKVTKRGQDVTLRCDPISSHATLYWYQQALGQGPEFLTYFNYEAQPDKSGLPSDRFSAERPEGSISTLTIQRTEQRDSAMYRCASSLGTSGTYNEQFFGPGTRLTVL.

The rearrangement uses TRBV5-1 and TRBJ2-3; TRBD2 aligns across 13 bases. Losses at the gene ends were 3 bases for V and 6 bases for J; bases not matched to a gene: 4. The CDR3 has 15 residues. Germline CDR1 is SGHRS and CDR2 is YFSETQ. DNA of the CDR3: TGCGCCAGCAGCTCGACTAGCGGGAGGCCGGATACGCAGTATTTT. Its protein product is CASSSTSGRPDTQYF.

This clone was seen a few times. The CDR3 region is CASSPWTGGGTGELFF. Written as DNA, the CDR3 is TGTGCCAGCAGCCCCTGGACAGGGGGCGGCACCGGGGAGCTGTTTTTT. The chain combines TRBV5-4 with TRBJ2-2, with 11 bases that match TRBD1. The V gene's germline CDR1 is SGHNT and CDR2 YYREEE (reference sequence). The V segment lost 4 bases and the J segment 4 bases; nucleotides outside the gene matches: 6. CDR3 length: 16 residues.

This clone was detected only a few times. The J gene is TRBJ2-3, the V gene TRBV12-5, with D perhaps matching TRBD2 (5 bases). The germline gives CDR1 LGHNT, CDR2 FRNRAP. V was trimmed by 1 base and J by 10 bases, leaving 12 bases between them. The CDR3 is 13 amino acids. In DNA form, the CDR3 reads TGTGCTAGTGGTTTGGAAGAGGCGGGTCCGCAGTATTTT. This codes for CASGLEEAGPQYF.

The gene calls are TRBV18 and TRBJ2-5; 7 bases match TRBD1. The CDR3 sequence is 15 residues long. The ends lost 5 bases at V and 2 bases at J; junction bases unmatched: 8. Looked up from germline, CDR1 is KGHSH and CDR2 is LQKENI. The CDR3 reads CASSLFRDSQETQYF. The CDR3 DNA sequence: TGTGCCAGCTCATTATTTCGGGACAGTCAAGAGACCCAGTACTTC. The full variable domain, rest sourced from reference TRBV18 and TRBJ2-5, is NAGVMQNPRHLVRRRGQEARLRCSPMKGHSHVYWYRQLPEEGLKFMVYLQKENIIDESGMPKERFSAEFPKEGPSILRIQQVVRGDSAAYFCASSLFRDSQETQYFGPGTRLLVL.

The chain is built from TRBV27 and TRBJ2-7, with 8 bases aligning to TRBD2. The CDR3 consists of 15 residues. Germline CDR1 is MNHEY and CDR2 is SMNVEV (reference sequence). Losses at the gene ends were 7 bases for V and 3 bases for J; bases not matched to a gene: 11. This CDR3 is CASKNTGLAGYEQYF. In nucleotides, the CDR3 is TGTGCCAGCAAAAACACGGGGCTAGCGGGCTACGAGCAGTACTTC.

The V call is TRBV5-1, the J call TRBJ2-4; unclear D gene. The germline CDR1 and CDR2 sequences are SGHRS and YFSETQ. There are 14 residues in the CDR3. Trimming took off 0 bases at V and 0 bases at J, with 4 bases between the two ends. CDR3 loop: CASSLVGAKNIQYF. DNA of the CDR3: TGCGCCAGCAGCTTGGTTGGAGCCAAAAACATTCAGTACTTC.

The gene calls are TRBV6-5 and TRBJ1-2; 7 bases align to TRBD1. V dropped 6 bases and J dropped 5; count of bases not matched to a gene: 9. The germline gives CDR1 MNHEY, CDR2 SVGAGI. The CDR3 extends over 14 amino acids. The CDR3 loop is CASRRAGTVYGYTF. The DNA for the CDR3 is TGTGCCAGCAGGCGAGCGGGGACAGTTTATGGCTACACCTTC.

The V and J genes are TRBV5-6 and TRBJ2-1; TRBD1 might be the D (5 bases). CDR3 length equals 17 residues. V shed 2 bases and J shed 0 bases, with 15 bases lying between them. Germline CDR1 and CDR2: SGHDT and YYEEEE. The CDR3 DNA follows: TGTGCCAGCAGCTTCCCACGTGGGGCAATCTCCTACAATGAGCAGTTCTTC. Protein sequence: CASSFPRGAISYNEQFF.

The chain employs TRBV15 and TRBJ2-1, with D unclear. CDR1 and CDR2 from the germline V gene are LNHNV and YYDKDF (reference sequence). Trimming shortened V by 3 bases and J by 9 bases, and 18 bases separated the two germline ends. The CDR3 is 15 residues long. The CDR3 sequence: CATSSSRPGIGEQFF. In DNA, the CDR3 is TGTGCCACCAGCAGTAGCAGACCTGGCATAGGTGAGCAGTTCTTC.